These 18 T cell receptor beta chains came from one sample sequenced in a study of lymphopenia after photon versus proton radiotherapy. Produced via immunoSEQ multiplex PCR; TCRdb's table is partial and in-frame only. Here the sample spans around 5,400 clones, 85% to 90% being singletons. Sample: peripheral blood, taken from a patient treated with photon-based radiotherapy. These receptors all come from a man aged 25-45 years with gastric cancer.

This clone was observed a single time. The rearrangement uses TRBV5-1 and TRBJ2-2; 7 bases map to TRBD1. CDR1 and CDR2 from the germline V gene are SGHRS and YFSETQ. The CDR3 has 15 amino acids. After removal of 5 bases from V and 2 bases from J, the junction contained 6 bases not matched to a gene. In nucleotides, the CDR3 is TGCGCCAGCAGTTCCGGACAGGCCAACACCGGGGAGCTGTTTTTT. It is translated as CASSSGQANTGELFF. The full variable domain, its missing parts supplied by reference TRBV5-1 and TRBJ2-2, is KAGVTQTPRYLIKTRGQQVTLSCSPISGHRSVSWYQQTPGQGLQFLFEYFSETQRNKGNFPGRFSGRQFSNSRSEMNVSTLELGDSALYLCASSSGQANTGELFFGEGSRLTVL.

This clone was recorded only once. The chain joins TRBV2 to TRBJ2-5; D is uncertain. Trimming removed 6 bases from V and 0 bases from J, with 11 bases in between. Germline CDR1 is SNHLY and CDR2 is FYNNEI. This CDR3 comprises 14 residues. CDR3 loop: CASSFRRDQETQYF. DNA of the CDR3: TGTGCCAGCAGCTTCCGACGGGACCAAGAGACCCAGTACTTC.

This clone appeared once. The rearrangement links TRBV18 to TRBJ2-1; weak D call: TRBD2 (5 bases). V gave up 5 bases and J gave up 7 bases, with 18 bases separating them. Germline-derived CDR1 and CDR2 are KGHSH and LQKENI. CDR3 size: 15 residues. CDR3 DNA: TGTGCCAGCTCATCCTACGGAGGACTGTATAATGAGCAGTTCTTC. It translates to CASSSYGGLYNEQFF.

V and J are TRBV19 and TRBJ2-1; TRBD2 matches 7 bases. Germline values: CDR1 LNHDA, CDR2 SQIVND (reference sequence). The ends lost 1 base at V and 3 bases at J; junction bases unmatched: 3. This CDR3 is built from 15 residues. Written as DNA, the CDR3 is TGTGCCAGTAGTATAGGCGGGAGCGACTACAATGAGCAGTTCTTC. Its translation: CASSIGGSDYNEQFF.

This clone has a single count. This chain connects TRBV2 to TRBJ1-4; 7 positions match TRBD1. The germline CDR1 and CDR2 sequences are SNHLY and FYNNEI. CDR3 length: 15 residues. V was clipped by 4 bases and J by 7 bases; unmatched bases: 9. This chain's CDR3 is CASSVRQGGPEKLFF. CDR3 nucleotides: TGTGCCAGCAGTGTTCGACAGGGAGGACCTGAAAAACTGTTTTTT. Complete variable domain (other parts from reference TRBV2 and TRBJ1-4): EPEVTQTPSHQVTQMGQEVILRCVPISNHLYFYWYRQILGQKVEFLVSFYNNEISEKSEIFDDQFSVERPDGSNFTLKIRSTKLEDSAMYFCASSVRQGGPEKLFFGSGTQLSVL.

The chain links TRBV19 to TRBJ1-5; D is uncertain. The CDR3 spans 13 residues. Germline V lookup: CDR1 LNHDA, CDR2 SQIVND (reference sequence). V lost 5 bases and J 0 bases, leaving 5 bases between the germline ends. This CDR3 reads CASSPTSNQPQHF. The CDR3 nucleotides are TGTGCCAGTAGTCCCACTAGCAATCAGCCCCAGCATTTT. Variable domain in full (rest from reference TRBV19 and TRBJ1-5): DGGITQSPKYLFRKEGQNVTLSCEQNLNHDAMYWYRQDPGQGLRLIYYSQIVNDFQKGDIAEGYSVSREKKESFPLTVTSAQKNPTAFYLCASSPTSNQPQHFGDGTRLSIL.

This clone qualifies as hyperexpanded. This chain links TRBV11-3 with TRBJ2-2; TRBD2 might be the D (7 bases). Trimming took 5 bases from V and 4 from J, leaving 17 bases between them. The CDR3 extends over 16 amino acids. Germline V CDR1 and CDR2: SGHNT, YENEEA. The CDR3 reads CASSPWGGPGTGELFF. The CDR3 DNA sequence: TGTGCCAGCAGCCCATGGGGGGGCCCAGGCACCGGGGAGCTGTTTTTT. Together with reference TRBV11-3 and TRBJ2-2, the CDR3 gives the full variable domain: EAGVVQSPRYKIIEKKQPVAFWCNPISGHNTLYWYLQNLGQGPELLIRYENEEAVDDSQLPKDRFSAERLKGVDSTLKIQPAELGDSAVYLCASSPWGGPGTGELFFGEGSRLTVL.

The chain carries TRBV6-5 and TRBJ2-7, with 9 nucleotides matching TRBD1. The trim removed 4 bases at V and 7 bases at J, leaving 8 bases unmatched. Germline loops: CDR1 MNHEY, CDR2 SVGAGI. The CDR3 runs to 14 residues. In nucleotides, the CDR3 is TGTGCCAGCAGTTCTCGACAGGGGGTTTTGGAGCAGTACTTC. It is translated as CASSSRQGVLEQYF.

The chain links TRBV7-2 to TRBJ2-3, with D unresolved. Trimming pared 3 bases from V and 5 bases from J, leaving 3 bases between. Germline V gene lookup returns CDR1 SGHTA and CDR2 FQGNSA. The CDR3 length is 11 residues. The CDR3 nucleotides are TGTGCCAGCAGCTTGTTAGATACGCAGTATTTT. This sequence encodes CASSLLDTQYF.

The chain uses TRBV28 and TRBJ1-1; the D gene is possibly TRBD1 (5 bases). Per the germline V gene, CDR1 is MDHEN and CDR2 is SYDVKM. The CDR3 covers 11 residues. Trimming took 6 bases from V and 8 from J, leaving 10 bases between them. CDR3 coding DNA: TGTGCCAGCAGCTCTCGACAGGAAGCTTTCTTT. Residues: CASSSRQEAFF.

With regard to this clone: Compared with germline, one end of the junction differs, possibly owing to a read error. The DNA of the CDR3 is TGTGTCAGCAGTGACGAGATTGGGAATGAGCAGTTCTTC. It codes for CVSSDEIGNEQFF. This chain uses TRBV6-4 with TRBJ2-1; D gene uncertain. Germline V gene data show CDR1 as MRHNA and CDR2 as SNTAGT. The length of the CDR3 is 13 residues.

In this sample, this clone turned up once. This sequence joins TRBV15 and TRBJ2-5, with D possibly TRBD1 on 5 matching bases. The better agreement between TRBJ2-7 and the DNA end casts doubt on the J call. Germline lookup yields CDR1 LNHNV and CDR2 YYDKDF (reference sequence). This CDR3 is 16 amino acids long. CDR3 in DNA: TGTGCCACCAGCAGGACAGTGGGTGCATGGGGCAACGAGCAGTACTTC. It translates to CATSRTVGAWGNEQYF.

The J gene is TRBJ1-2, the V gene TRBV2; D possibly corresponds to TRBD1 (5 bases). CDR3 length: 15 residues. The germline V gene encodes CDR1 SNHLY and CDR2 FYNNEI. Trimming pared 2 bases from V and 5 bases from J, leaving 15 bases between. The CDR3 region has the DNA TGTGCCAGCAGTGAAACTCGTGGGGGTATATATGGCTACACCTTC. Encoded protein: CASSETRGGIYGYTF.

The chain employs TRBV28 and TRBJ1-5; D is unclear. The CDR3 is 13 amino acids. Trimming took 7 bases from V and 0 from J, leaving 7 bases between them. Germline CDR1 reads MDHEN; CDR2 reads SYDVKM. The CDR3 region is CASTTVSNQPQHF. In nucleotides, the CDR3 is TGTGCCAGCACCACAGTTAGCAATCAGCCCCAGCATTTT. Full variable domain (rest looked up from reference TRBV28 and TRBJ1-5): DVKVTQSSRYLVKRTGEKVFLECVQDMDHENMFWYRQDPGLGLRLIYFSYDVKMKEKGDIPEGYSVSREKKERFSLILESASTNQTSMYLCASTTVSNQPQHFGDGTRLSIL.

The CDR3 is CASSQDLGSATDTQYF. CDR3 nucleotide sequence: TGCGCCAGCAGCCAAGATCTTGGGTCCGCCACAGATACGCAGTATTTT. The chain uses TRBV4-3 and TRBJ2-3; D is unclear. In germline, CDR1 is LGHNA, CDR2 YSLEER. The CDR3 totals 16 residues. V shed 0 bases and J shed 2 bases, with 12 bases lying between them.

The chain is built from TRBV10-2 and TRBJ2-5; TRBD1 aligns across 8 bases. The CDR3 runs 13 residues. The germline V gene has CDR1 WSHSY and CDR2 SAAADI. The V and J ends lost 4 bases and 4 bases, in that order; junction bases with no gene match: 2. In DNA, the CDR3 is TGCGCCAGCAGTGGTCAGGGGGCAGAGACCCAGTACTTC. Residues: CASSGQGAETQYF.

The genes are TRBV2 and TRBJ1-5; TRBD1 agrees at 10 bases. CDR3 size: 15 residues. Germline CDR1 and CDR2: SNHLY and FYNNEI. V gave up 4 bases and J gave up 5 bases; unmatched junction bases: 5. The CDR3 bases are TGTGCCAGCAGTGGACAGGGGGCGAAGGATCAGCCCCAGCATTTT. Translation: CASSGQGAKDQPQHF.

The chain carries TRBV19 and TRBJ1-1, with a weak D call TRBD1 (5 bases). Trimming left V 2 bases short and J 0 bases short, with 16 bases between. Germline V CDR1 and CDR2: LNHDA, SQIVND (reference sequence). The CDR3 loop spans 17 amino acids. CDR3 protein: CASSILAGRTLNTEAFF. In DNA, the CDR3 is TGTGCCAGTAGTATATTGGCAGGGCGGACCCTGAACACTGAAGCTTTCTTT.